This T cell receptor beta chain was captured by sequencing in a study of siplizumab effects on memory and regulatory T cells. Study-wide points: Significant reduction of alloreactive sequences traceable to unstimulated CD4+ memory cells was observed with siplizumab. Unstimulated naive T cells seemed to show more diversity than memory cells did, and they also seemed to be among the major contributors to the alloresponse. Naive or memory phenotype assignment was not possible for roughly 75-97% of proliferating CD4+ or CD8+ clones.

To note about this clone: What it recognizes is unknown.

This CDR3 has 14 amino acids. Germline trimming cut 3 bases from V and 3 bases from J; bases unmatched to any gene: 5. Germline CDR1 reads LNHDA; CDR2 reads SQIVND (reference sequence). Assays were performed on about 97,000 TCR templates per sample. Data came from immunoSEQ multiplex PCR; TCRdb stores just in-frame clones and leaves some out. The top ten clones hold 9.5% to 15% of a sample with roughly 100,000 clones, about 93% of them seen once. Material for sequencing was non-Treg CD4+ T cells sorted from blood. V and J are TRBV19 and TRBJ2-7, with 7 bases identical to TRBD1. The TCR originated in a human donor in good health. CDR3 region: CASSMGQNLYEQYF. Here the CDR3 DNA reads TGTGCCAGTAGTATGGGACAGAACCTCTACGAGCAGTACTTC.